The T cell receptor (beta chain) described here comes from a study of blood T cell repertoires in COVID-19 (dated by TCRdb to the early 2020s). Background for the entire study: ImmuneRACE Cohort 3 recovered participants were defined by two consecutive negative NP/OP PCR tests, healthcare professional clearance, or symptom resolution. The repertoires were released in a freely available public database meant as a resource for research on the immune response to SARS-CoV-2. Samples came from the ongoing ImmuneRACE study (first 160 participants) plus 1,254 subjects from 6 global collaborators. The collaborator samples originated in the United States, Italy and Spain and spanned the acute and convalescent phases of COVID-19. Sample metadata almost always included a de-identified subject ID, COVID-19 status, age in years and sex. The material from the prospective study consisted of cDNA or gDNA derived from T cells, B-cell-depleted T cells, or PBMCs. HLA class I and class II types, where available, came from metadata supplied by the sample provider rather than from assay-based typing. Deeply sampled blood TCRbeta repertoires from subjects exposed to, actively infected with, or recovered from COVID-19 were included in the dataset. What the authors observed across the whole study: How much clinical and demographic metadata was included differed by source and by participant, and the metadata was provided uncurated.

In the prospective study, participants were about 18 to 100 years old, resided in about two dozen geographic areas of the United States, and were enrolled through a virtual design. Cohort assignment in the prospective study relied on participant-reported clinical history from a screening survey and a study questionnaire. Each participant in the prospective study had whole blood, serum and a nasopharyngeal or oropharyngeal swab collected by mobile phlebotomists. Participants in the prospective study had the option to provide additional blood draws and questionnaires over a roughly 2-month period. Blood samples from the prospective study were shipped frozen or at room temperature prior to DNA extraction. As for this clone: The target of this receptor is not known. No per-base quality is available; no much larger clone lies one base away.

Including the terminal cysteine and phenylalanine, the CDR3 comprises 16 residues. Left in the record is the CDR3 DNA by itself, 48 bases read in frame from the first base. TCRbeta CDR3 regions were amplified from genomic DNA by means of the immunoSEQ Assay, a bias-controlled multiplex PCR. The paper's processing steps were these. Nucleated cell counts per sample were estimated from amplification of reference gene primers within the assay. To quantify the absolute abundance of each unique TCRbeta CDR3 rearrangement, sequence reads were collapsed and filtered. For each sample, productive Simpson clonality was calculated by taking the square root of Simpson's diversity index across productive rearrangements. TCRdb re-hosts the immuneACCESS table, in-frame sequences only. Its copies lack some clones; in the studies checked, an unresolved V gene accounts for under half of them, and the cause for the rest is not known. V, J and clone size were drawn from that table, and D and trimming were deduced from the DNA. The sample table shows a few hundred thousand clones, and around 87% are seen once. The ten largest make up more than 1.5% of the sample.

The receptor was isolated from a man aged 40-49 years in a cohort exposed to, infected with or recovered from COVID-19 (not recorded which). The chain joins TRBV12-2 to TRBJ1-2; TRBD1, as called in the table, went unchecked against the DNA. TRBV12-2 is classified as a pseudogene. Sequenced input: PBMCs or T cells enriched from blood (not recorded which). The CDR3 has the sequence CASRLIGTGPLYGYTF. DNA sequence: TGTGCAAGTCGCTTAATAGGGACAGGACCCCTCTATGGCTACACCTTC.